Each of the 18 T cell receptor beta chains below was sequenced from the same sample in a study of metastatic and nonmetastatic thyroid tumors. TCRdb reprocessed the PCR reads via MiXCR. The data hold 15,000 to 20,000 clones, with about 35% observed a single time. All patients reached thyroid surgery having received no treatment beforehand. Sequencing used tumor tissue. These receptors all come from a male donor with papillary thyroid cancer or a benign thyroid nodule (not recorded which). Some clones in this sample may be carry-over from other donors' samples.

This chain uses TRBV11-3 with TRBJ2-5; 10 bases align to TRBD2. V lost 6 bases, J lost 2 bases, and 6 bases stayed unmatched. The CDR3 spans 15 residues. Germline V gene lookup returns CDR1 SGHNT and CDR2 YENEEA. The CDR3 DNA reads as TGTGCCAGCAGGCACCCGGGACTAGCGCAAGAGACCCAGTACTTC. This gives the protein CASRHPGLAQETQYF.

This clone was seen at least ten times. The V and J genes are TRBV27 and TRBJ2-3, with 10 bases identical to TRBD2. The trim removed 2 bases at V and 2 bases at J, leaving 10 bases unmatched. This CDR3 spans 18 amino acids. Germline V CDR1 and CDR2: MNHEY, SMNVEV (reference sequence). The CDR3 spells CASSLRSSGSSLTDTQYF. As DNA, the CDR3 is TGTGCCAGCAGTTTACGTTCTAGCGGGAGCTCTCTCACAGATACGCAGTATTTT.

The CDR3 DNA reads as TGCGCCAGCAGCTTTATAAGCGGGAGCTCCTACAATGAGCAGTTCTTC. The encoded protein is CASSFISGSSYNEQFF. This rearrangement joins TRBV5-1 to TRBJ2-1, with TRBD2 matching 8 bases. Germline assignment: CDR1 SGHRS and CDR2 YFSETQ. Trimming took 2 bases from V and 0 from J; bases not matched to a gene: 4. This CDR3 is 16 amino acids long.

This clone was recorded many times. The CDR3 DNA reads TGTGCCAGTAGTATAGAACAAATTAGCAATCAGCCCCAGCATTTT. This encodes CASSIEQISNQPQHF. The chain is built from TRBV19 and TRBJ1-5, with unresolved D. V lost 0 bases and J 0 bases, leaving 6 bases between the germline ends. Per germline, CDR1 LNHDA and CDR2 SQIVND (reference sequence). This CDR3 has 15 residues.

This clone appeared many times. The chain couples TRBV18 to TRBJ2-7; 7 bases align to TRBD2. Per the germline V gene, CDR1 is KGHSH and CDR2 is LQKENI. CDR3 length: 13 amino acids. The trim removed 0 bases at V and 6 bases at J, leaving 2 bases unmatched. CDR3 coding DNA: TGTGCCAGCTCACCACCATGGGGGGGCGAGCAGTACTTC. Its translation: CASSPPWGGEQYF.

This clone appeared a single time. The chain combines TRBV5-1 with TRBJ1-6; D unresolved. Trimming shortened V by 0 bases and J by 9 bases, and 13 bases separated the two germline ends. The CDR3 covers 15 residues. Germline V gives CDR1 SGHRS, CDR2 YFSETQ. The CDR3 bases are TGCGCCAGCAGCTTGGATCTGGGGAGAGGTTCACCCCTCCACTTT. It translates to CASSLDLGRGSPLHF.

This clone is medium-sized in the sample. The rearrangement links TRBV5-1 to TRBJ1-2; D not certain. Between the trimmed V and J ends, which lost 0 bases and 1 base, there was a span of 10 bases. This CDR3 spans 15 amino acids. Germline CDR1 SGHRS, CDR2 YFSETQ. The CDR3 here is CASSLVSSLNYGYTF. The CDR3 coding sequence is TGCGCCAGCAGCTTGGTTTCCAGTCTTAACTATGGCTACACCTTC.

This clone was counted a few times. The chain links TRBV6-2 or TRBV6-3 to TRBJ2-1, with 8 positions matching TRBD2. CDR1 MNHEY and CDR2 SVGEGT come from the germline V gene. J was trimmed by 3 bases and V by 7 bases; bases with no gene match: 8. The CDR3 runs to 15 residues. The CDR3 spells CASTKTGGGYNEQFF. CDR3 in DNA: TGTGCCAGCACCAAAACGGGGGGGGGCTACAATGAGCAGTTCTTC.

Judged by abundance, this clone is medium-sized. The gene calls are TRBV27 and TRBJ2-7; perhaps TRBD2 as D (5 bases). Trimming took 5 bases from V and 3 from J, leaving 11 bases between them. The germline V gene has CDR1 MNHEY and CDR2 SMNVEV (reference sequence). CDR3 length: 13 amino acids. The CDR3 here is CASSEGYHYEQYF. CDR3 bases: TGTGCCAGCAGTGAGGGTTATCACTACGAGCAGTACTTC.

CDR3: CASSLPTDDNEQFF. CDR3 DNA sequence: TGTGCCAGCAGCTTACCGACAGATGACAATGAGCAGTTCTTC. V is TRBV7-2 and J is TRBJ2-1; tentatively, D is TRBD1 (5 bases). With 2 bases removed from V and 5 bases from J, the gap between germline ends came to 10 bases. Germline CDR1 SGHTA, CDR2 FQGNSA. The CDR3 sequence is 14 residues long. The whole variable domain, filled in from reference TRBV7-2 and TRBJ2-1, reads GAGVSQSPSNKVTEKGKDVELRCDPISGHTALYWYRQSLGQGLEFLIYFQGNSAPDKSGLPSDRFSAERTGGSVSTLTIQRTQQEDSAVYLCASSLPTDDNEQFFGPGTRLTVL.

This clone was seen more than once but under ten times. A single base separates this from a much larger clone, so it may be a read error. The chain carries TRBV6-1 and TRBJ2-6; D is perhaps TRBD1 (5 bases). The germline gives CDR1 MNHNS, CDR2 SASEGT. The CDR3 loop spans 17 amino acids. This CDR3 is CASKPIDHGSGANVLTF. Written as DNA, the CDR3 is TGTGCCAGCAAGCCTATAGACCATGGTTCTGGGGCCAACGTCCTGACCTTC.

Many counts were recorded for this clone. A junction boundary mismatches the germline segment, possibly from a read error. The CDR3 nucleotides read TGTGCCAGCAGTTTTCGTGGGGGGTTTGTCTTC. Translated, it gives CASSFRGGFVF. This chain connects TRBV27 to TRBJ2-5, with D possibly matching TRBD2 (6 bases). The CDR3 extends over 11 amino acids. Germline V gene sequence: CDR1 MNHEY, CDR2 SMNVEV (reference sequence).

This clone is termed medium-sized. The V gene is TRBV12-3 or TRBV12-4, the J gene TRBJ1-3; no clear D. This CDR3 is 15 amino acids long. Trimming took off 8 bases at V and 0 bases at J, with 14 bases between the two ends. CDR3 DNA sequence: TGTGCCAGCCCTCCGAGGAACAGCTCTGGAAACACCATATATTTT. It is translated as CASPPRNSSGNTIYF.

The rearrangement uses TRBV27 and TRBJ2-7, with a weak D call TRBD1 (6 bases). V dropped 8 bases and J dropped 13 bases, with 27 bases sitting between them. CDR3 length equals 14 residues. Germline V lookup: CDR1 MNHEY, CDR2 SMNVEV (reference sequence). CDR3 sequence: CASGGQTSSYDHYF. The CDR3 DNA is TGTGCCAGCGGTGGACAGACGAGTTCCTACGATCATTACTTC.

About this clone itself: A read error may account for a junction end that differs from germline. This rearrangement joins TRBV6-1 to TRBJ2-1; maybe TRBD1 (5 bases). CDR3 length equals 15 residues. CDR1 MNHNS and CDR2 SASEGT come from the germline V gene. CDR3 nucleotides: TGTGCCAGCATCATCCAGGGCGAATCCTACATTGAGCAGTTCTTC. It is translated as CASIIQGESYIEQFF.

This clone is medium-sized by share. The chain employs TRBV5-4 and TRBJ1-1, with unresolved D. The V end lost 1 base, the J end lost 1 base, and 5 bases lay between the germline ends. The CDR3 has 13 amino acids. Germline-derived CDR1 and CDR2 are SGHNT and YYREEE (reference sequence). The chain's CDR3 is CASSLIENTEAFF. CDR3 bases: TGTGCCAGCAGCTTGATAGAGAACACTGAAGCTTTCTTT. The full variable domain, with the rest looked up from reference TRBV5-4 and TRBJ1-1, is ETGVTQSPTHLIKTRGQQVTLRCSSQSGHNTVSWYQQALGQGPQFIFQYYREEENGRGNFPPRFSGLQFPNYSSELNVNALELDDSALYLCASSLIENTEAFFGQGTRLTVV.

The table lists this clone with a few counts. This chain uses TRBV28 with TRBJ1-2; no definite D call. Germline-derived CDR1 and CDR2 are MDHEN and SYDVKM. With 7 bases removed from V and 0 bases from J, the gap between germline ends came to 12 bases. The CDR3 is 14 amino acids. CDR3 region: CASTILASNYGYTF. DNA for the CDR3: TGTGCCAGCACCATCCTGGCCTCTAACTATGGCTACACCTTC.

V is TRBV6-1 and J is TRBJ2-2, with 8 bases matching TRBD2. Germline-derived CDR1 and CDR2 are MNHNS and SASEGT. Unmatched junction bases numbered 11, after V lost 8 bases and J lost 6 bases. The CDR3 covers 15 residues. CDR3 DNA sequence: TGTGCCAGCGGATTGTTAGCGGGATTCGCCGGGGAGCTGTTTTTT. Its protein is CASGLLAGFAGELFF.